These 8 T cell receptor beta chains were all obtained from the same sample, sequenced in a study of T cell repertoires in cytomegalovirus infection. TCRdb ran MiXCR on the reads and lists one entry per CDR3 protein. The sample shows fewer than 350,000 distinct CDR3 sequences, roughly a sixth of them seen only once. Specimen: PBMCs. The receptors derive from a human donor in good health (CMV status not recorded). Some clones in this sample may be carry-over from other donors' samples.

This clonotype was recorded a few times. In DNA, the CDR3 is TGCAGTGCTAGGGAAGGACAGAATAATTCACCCCTCCACTTT. Translation: CSAREGQNNSPLHF. This sequence joins TRBV20-1 and TRBJ1-6; the D gene is possibly TRBD1 (6 bases). V lost 3 bases to trimming and J lost 5 bases, with 11 bases between them. The CDR3 is 14 amino acids. Per germline, CDR1 DFQATT and CDR2 SNEGSKA (reference sequence).

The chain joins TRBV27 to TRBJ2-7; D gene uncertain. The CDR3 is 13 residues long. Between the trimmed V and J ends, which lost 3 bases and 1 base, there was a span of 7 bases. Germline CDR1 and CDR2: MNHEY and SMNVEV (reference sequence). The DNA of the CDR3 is TGTGCCAGCAGTTTGACAAGGTCCTACGAGCAGTACTTC. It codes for CASSLTRSYEQYF.

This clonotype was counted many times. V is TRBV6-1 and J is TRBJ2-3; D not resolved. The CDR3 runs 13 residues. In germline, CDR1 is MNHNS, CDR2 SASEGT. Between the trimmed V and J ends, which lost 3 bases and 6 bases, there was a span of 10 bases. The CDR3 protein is CASSDTVADTQYF. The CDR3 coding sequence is TGTGCCAGCAGTGACACCGTGGCGGATACGCAGTATTTT.

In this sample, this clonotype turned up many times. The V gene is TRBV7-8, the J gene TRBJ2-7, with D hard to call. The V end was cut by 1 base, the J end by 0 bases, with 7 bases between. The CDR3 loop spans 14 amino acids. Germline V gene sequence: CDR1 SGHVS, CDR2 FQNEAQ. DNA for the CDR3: TGTGCCAGCAGCTTAGAGAGGATCTCCTACGAGCAGTACTTC. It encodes CASSLERISYEQYF.

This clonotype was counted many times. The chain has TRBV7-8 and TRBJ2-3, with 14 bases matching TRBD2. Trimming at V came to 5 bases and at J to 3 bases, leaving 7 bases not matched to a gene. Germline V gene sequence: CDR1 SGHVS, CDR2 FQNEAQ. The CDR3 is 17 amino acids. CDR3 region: CASSPGLAGVMTDTQYF. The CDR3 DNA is TGTGCCAGCAGCCCGGGACTAGCGGGGGTGATGACAGATACGCAGTATTTT.

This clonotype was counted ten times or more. The CDR3 reads CASRADRSGTYYNEQFF. CDR3 nucleotides: TGTGCCAGCAGAGCAGACAGATCGGGGACCTACTACAATGAGCAGTTCTTC. The V and J genes are TRBV12-3 or TRBV12-4 and TRBJ2-1; D may correspond to TRBD1 or TRBD2 (5 bases each). The CDR3 spans 17 residues. V shed 6 bases and J shed 3 bases, with 21 bases lying between them.

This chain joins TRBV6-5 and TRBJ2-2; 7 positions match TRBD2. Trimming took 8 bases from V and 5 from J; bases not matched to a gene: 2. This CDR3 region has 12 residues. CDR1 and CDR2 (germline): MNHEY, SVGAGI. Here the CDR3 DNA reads TGTGCCAGCGGGAGGGCAACCGGGGAGCTGTTTTTT. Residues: CASGRATGELFF.

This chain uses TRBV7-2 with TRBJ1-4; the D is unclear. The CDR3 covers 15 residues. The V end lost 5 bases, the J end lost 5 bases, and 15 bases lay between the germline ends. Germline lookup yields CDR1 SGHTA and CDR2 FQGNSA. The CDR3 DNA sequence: TGTGCCAGCAGCGAATACACGGCGTCCAATGAAAAACTGTTTTTT. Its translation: CASSEYTASNEKLFF.